These 3 T cell receptor beta chains were all obtained from the same sample, sequenced in a study of cytomegalovirus exposure and HLA in healthy donors. PCR involved 60 Vbeta and 13 Jbeta primers. Profiling relied on immunoSEQ multiplex PCR, and the TCRdb table lists in-frame clones only, not all of them. The sample holds about 130,000 clones, 74% seen once. Sequenced input: PBMCs. The origin of the receptors is a man aged 40-55 years in good health and CMV-seropositive.

This rearrangement joins TRBV4-1 to TRBJ1-2; the D gene is possibly TRBD1 (5 bases). CDR3 length: 15 amino acids. CDR1 MGHRA and CDR2 YSYEKL come from the germline V gene. The V gene lost 0 bases and the J gene lost 4 bases, with 12 bases spanning the gap. The CDR3 protein is CASSQDDGGIYGYTF. In DNA form, the CDR3 reads TGCGCCAGCAGCCAAGATGACGGGGGAATCTATGGCTACACCTTC.

The chain recombines TRBV27 with TRBJ2-3; 8 positions agree with TRBD1. Germline V gives CDR1 MNHEY, CDR2 SMNVEV (reference sequence). The CDR3 is made up of 17 amino acids. V dropped 3 bases and J dropped 4; count of bases not matched to a gene: 12. This CDR3 reads CASSFRRTGNLPDTQYF. In nucleotides, the CDR3 is TGTGCCAGCAGTTTCCGTCGGACAGGGAATCTCCCAGATACGCAGTATTTT.

The rearrangement joins TRBV11-3 to TRBJ2-7, with 12 bases aligning to TRBD2. Trimming removed 5 bases from V and 1 base from J; junction bases left unmatched: 9. Germline assignment: CDR1 SGHNT and CDR2 YENEEA. The CDR3 runs 17 residues. The CDR3 DNA reads TGTGCCAGCAGCCCTGCGGGGCTAGCGGGAGGGTCCTACGAGCAGTACTTC. Translation: CASSPAGLAGGSYEQYF.